Below are 16 T cell receptor beta chains sequenced from a single sample in a study of beta chain features in type 1 diabetes (dated by TCRdb to about 2018). The paper as a whole reports these results and caveats: A moderate but significant shortening of TCRB CDR3 length was observed in type 1 diabetes patients in all four CD4+ subsets.

Antigen specificity for these receptors is unknown. The library relied on the immunoSEQ multiplex PCR assay. The entire amount of isolated RNA was reverse transcribed using the High Capacity cDNA Reverse Transcription Kit, so the sequenced TCRB transcripts were expressed ones. The clones in this table, taken by TCRdb from immuneACCESS, are in-frame only. Not every clone is retained; where verified, under half of the shortfall comes from an unresolved V gene, and the cause of the rest is unknown. In all, the sample holds about 740,000 clones, and 13% of those were seen once. The biggest ten clones account for 0.022% of the sample. Sequenced: naive CD4+ T cells from blood. The cell subset or site label corresponds to: true naive CD4+ T cells. The receptor source for this set is a man between 18 and 35 years old with type 1 diabetes.

This clone was observed a handful of times. The V and J genes are TRBV7-3 and TRBJ2-6; D is undetermined. The CDR3 totals 19 residues. Germline CDR1 and CDR2: SGHTA and FQGTGA. Trimming shortened V by 2 bases and J by 0 bases, and 17 bases separated the two germline ends. The CDR3 loop is CASSLFTIPADSGANVLTF. CDR3 nucleotides: TGTGCCAGCAGCTTATTTACCATTCCGGCCGACTCTGGGGCCAACGTCCTGACTTTC.

About this clone itself: The junction departs from germline at one end; a sequencing error may be responsible. V gene TRBV29-1 combines with J gene TRBJ2-7, with 7 bases lining up with TRBD1. The germline gives CDR1 SQVTM, CDR2 ANQGSEA. This CDR3 has 15 amino acids. The CDR3 DNA reads as TGCAGCGTTGCCCCCTCGACAGGGTCCTCCCACGAGCAGTACTTC. It specifies CSVAPSTGSSHEQYF.

In this sample, this clone turned up a few times. The rearrangement joins TRBV4-2 to TRBJ2-3; D remains ambiguous. Germline values: CDR1 LGHNA, CDR2 YNFKEQ. The germline V and J ends were trimmed by 4 bases and 2 bases, with 16 bases remaining between them. CDR3 length: 16 amino acids. CDR3 amino acids: CASSRQVYPNTDTQYF. CDR3 DNA sequence: TGTGCCAGCAGCCGACAAGTGTACCCAAACACAGATACGCAGTATTTT.

V and J are TRBV25-1 and TRBJ2-1; the D is unclear. CDR1 is MGHDK and CDR2 is SYGVNS in the germline V gene. Trimming left V 6 bases short and J 2 bases short, with 11 bases between. CDR3 length: 14 residues. For the CDR3, the DNA is TGTGCCAGCAGCAGCGAGTTACCCTACAATGAGCAGTTCTTC. It is translated as CASSSELPYNEQFF.

The rearrangement joins TRBV9 to TRBJ1-2; no reliable D call. Germline assignment: CDR1 SGDLS and CDR2 YYNGEE. Trimming took 0 bases from V and 5 from J, leaving 11 bases between them. The CDR3 consists of 14 residues. CDR3 region: CASSVGFDIYGYTF. CDR3 sequence (DNA): TGTGCCAGCAGCGTAGGGTTCGACATATATGGCTACACCTTC.

This clone has a handful of counts. The V gene is TRBV5-1, the J gene TRBJ2-1; 10 bases are a match to TRBD1. V dropped 2 bases and J dropped 4; count of bases not matched to a gene: 3. The CDR3 totals 15 residues. CDR1 and CDR2 from the germline V gene are SGHRS and YFSETQ. In nucleotides, the CDR3 is TGCGCCAGCAGCTTCCGGGACAGGGGTTACAATGAGCAGTTCTTC. Its translation is CASSFRDRGYNEQFF.

This clone appeared a few times. The CDR3 loop reads CASSFPSGGLDTQYF. CDR3 sequence (DNA): TGTGCCAGCAGTTTCCCCAGCGGGGGCTTGGATACGCAGTATTTT. The V call is TRBV27, the J call TRBJ2-3; 8 positions agree with TRBD2. The CDR3 extends over 15 amino acids. Trimming at V came to 3 bases and at J to 6 bases, leaving 8 bases not matched to a gene. Germline-derived CDR1 and CDR2 are MNHEY and SMNVEV (reference sequence).

The chain recombines TRBV7-9 with TRBJ2-1, with no clear D. The V gene's germline CDR1 is SEHNR and CDR2 FQNEAQ (reference sequence). The V end was cut by 4 bases, the J end by 8 bases, with 12 bases between. The CDR3 is made up of 13 amino acids. This chain's CDR3 is CASSSVSVDEQFF. The CDR3 DNA follows: TGTGCCAGCAGCTCCGTAAGCGTGGATGAGCAGTTCTTC.

This clone has just a few counts. CDR3 loop: CASSQVGVATDTQYF. The CDR3 region has the DNA TGTGCCAGCAGCCAAGTTGGAGTGGCCACAGATACGCAGTATTTT. The chain combines TRBV14 with TRBJ2-3; D remains unclear. Trimming cost V 1 base and J 2 bases, with 10 bases left between them. The CDR3 is 15 residues long. Germline loops: CDR1 SGHDN, CDR2 FVKESK.

The rearrangement joins TRBV5-1 to TRBJ2-3; tentative D call: TRBD2 (5 bases). Trimming cost V 6 bases and J 0 bases, with 17 bases left between them. The germline V gene encodes CDR1 SGHRS and CDR2 YFSETQ. This CDR3 contains 16 residues. CDR3 DNA: TGCGCCAGCACACGAGGAGGTAGCGATAGCACAGATACGCAGTATTTT. It specifies CASTRGGSDSTDTQYF.

In its sample, this clone was seen a few times. This same CDR3 is encoded by further DNA sequences in the sample. The chain is built from TRBV18 and TRBJ2-5, with D hard to call. Germline-derived CDR1 and CDR2 are KGHSH and LQKENI. V was shortened by 3 bases and J by 5 bases, with 10 bases between the two germline ends. The CDR3 spans 13 residues. The CDR3 DNA reads TGTGCCAGCTCACCGCGGCAAGGGGAGACCCAGTACTTC. This translates into CASSPRQGETQYF.

This clone was observed a few times. The chain recombines TRBV29-1 with TRBJ2-1, with 7 bases fitting TRBD1. With V trimmed by 7 bases and J by 1 base, 7 bases remained unmatched. Per germline, CDR1 SQVTM and CDR2 ANQGSEA. The CDR3 is made up of 14 amino acids. CDR3 DNA: TGCAGCGGGGGACAGCTCTTTTCCTACAATGAGCAGTTCTTC. It specifies CSGGQLFSYNEQFF.

This clone was seen only a few times. The rearrangement uses TRBV6-1 and TRBJ2-7; D tentatively reads TRBD1 or TRBD2 (5 bases each). Germline CDR1 MNHNS, CDR2 SASEGT. The ends were cut back, 2 bases at V and 6 bases at J, with 11 bases in the middle. The CDR3 sequence is 13 residues long. The CDR3 DNA sequence: TGTGCCAGCAGTGAATCGGGGCTGGGCGAGCAGTACTTC. Its translation is CASSESGLGEQYF.

This clone came up a few times. The CDR3 DNA is TGCGCCAGCAGTGAACAAGGTCTCCAAAACTACAATGAGCAGTTCTTC. Translated: CASSEQGLQNYNEQFF. The chain combines TRBV10-2 with TRBJ2-1; D is ambiguous. Looked up from germline, CDR1 is WSHSY and CDR2 is SAAADI. The CDR3 sequence is 16 residues long. The V and J ends lost 3 bases and 3 bases respectively, with 15 bases between them.

In this sample, this clone turned up a few times. The sample carries other DNA sequences with the same CDR3. For the CDR3, the DNA is TGTGCCTGGAGTGTACAGAGTCAGGAGACCCAGTACTTC. Its translation is CAWSVQSQETQYF. This sequence joins TRBV30 and TRBJ2-5; no clear D gene. CDR1 GTSNPN and CDR2 SVGIG come from the germline V gene (reference sequence). The V end lost 0 bases, the J end lost 5 bases, and 10 bases lay between the germline ends. There are 13 residues in the CDR3.

The chain has TRBV4-1 and TRBJ1-2; TRBD1 matches 7 bases. Looked up from germline, CDR1 is MGHRA and CDR2 is YSYEKL. V lost 2 bases, J lost 2 bases, and 5 bases stayed unmatched. The CDR3 runs 15 residues. The CDR3 nucleotides read TGCGCCAGCAGCCAAATGGACAGGATCAACTATGGCTACACCTTC. Translation gives CASSQMDRINYGYTF.